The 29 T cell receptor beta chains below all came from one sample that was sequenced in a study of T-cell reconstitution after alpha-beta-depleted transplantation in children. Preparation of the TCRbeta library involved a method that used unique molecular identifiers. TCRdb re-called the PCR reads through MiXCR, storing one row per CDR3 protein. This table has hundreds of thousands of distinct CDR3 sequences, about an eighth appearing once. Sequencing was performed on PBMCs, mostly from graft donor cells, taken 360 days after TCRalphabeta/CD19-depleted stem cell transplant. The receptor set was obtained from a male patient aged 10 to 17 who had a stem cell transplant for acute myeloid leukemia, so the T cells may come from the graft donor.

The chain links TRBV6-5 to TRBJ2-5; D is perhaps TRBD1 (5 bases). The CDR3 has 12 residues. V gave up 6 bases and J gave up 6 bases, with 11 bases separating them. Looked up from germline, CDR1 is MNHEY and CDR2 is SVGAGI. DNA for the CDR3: TGTGCCAGCAGCTGGGGCAGCCAGACCCAGTACTTC. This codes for CASSWGSQTQYF.

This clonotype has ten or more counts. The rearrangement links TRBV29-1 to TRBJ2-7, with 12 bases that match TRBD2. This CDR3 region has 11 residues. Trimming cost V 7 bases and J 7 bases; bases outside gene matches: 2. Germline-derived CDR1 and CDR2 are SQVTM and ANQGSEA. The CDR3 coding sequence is TGCAGCGCGACTAGCGGGAGAGAGCAGTACTTC. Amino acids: CSATSGREQYF.

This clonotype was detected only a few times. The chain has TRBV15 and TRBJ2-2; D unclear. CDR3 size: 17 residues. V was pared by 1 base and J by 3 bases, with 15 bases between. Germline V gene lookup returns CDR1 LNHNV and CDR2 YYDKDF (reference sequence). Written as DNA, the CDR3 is TGTGCCACCAGCAGAGGGTCCGTCCCCCTCGACACCGGGGAGCTGTTTTTT. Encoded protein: CATSRGSVPLDTGELFF. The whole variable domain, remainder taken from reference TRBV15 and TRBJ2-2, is DAMVIQNPRYQVTQFGKPVTLSCSQTLNHNVMYWYQQKSSQAPKLLFHYYDKDFNNEADTPDNFQSRRPNTSFCFLDIRSPGLGDTAMYLCATSRGSVPLDTGELFFGEGSRLTVL.

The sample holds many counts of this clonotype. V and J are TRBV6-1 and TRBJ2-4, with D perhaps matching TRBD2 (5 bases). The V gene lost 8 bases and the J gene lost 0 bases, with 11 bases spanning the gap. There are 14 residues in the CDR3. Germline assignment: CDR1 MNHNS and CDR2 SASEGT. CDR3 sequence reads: CASGSQLAKNIQYF. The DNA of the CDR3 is TGTGCCAGCGGGAGTCAACTAGCCAAAAACATTCAGTACTTC.

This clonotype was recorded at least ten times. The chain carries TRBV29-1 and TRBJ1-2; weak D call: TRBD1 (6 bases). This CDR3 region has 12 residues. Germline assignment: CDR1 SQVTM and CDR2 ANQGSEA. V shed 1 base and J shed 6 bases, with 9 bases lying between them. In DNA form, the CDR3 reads TGCAGCGTTGAAGTGGACAGTGATGGCTACACCTTC. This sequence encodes CSVEVDSDGYTF.

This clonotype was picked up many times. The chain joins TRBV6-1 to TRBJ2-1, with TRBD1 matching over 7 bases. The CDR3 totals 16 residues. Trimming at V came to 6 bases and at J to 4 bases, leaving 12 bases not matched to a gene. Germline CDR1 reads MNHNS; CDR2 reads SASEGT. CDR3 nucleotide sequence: TGTGCCAGCAGGGGACAAGGGGGCTGGCGGTACAATGAGCAGTTCTTC. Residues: CASRGQGGWRYNEQFF.

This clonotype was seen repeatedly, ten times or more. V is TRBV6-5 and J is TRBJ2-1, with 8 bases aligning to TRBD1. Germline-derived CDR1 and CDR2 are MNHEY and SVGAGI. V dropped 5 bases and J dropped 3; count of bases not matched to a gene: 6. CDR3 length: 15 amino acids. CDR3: CASSPRDRYYNEQFF. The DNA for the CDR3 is TGTGCCAGCAGTCCGAGGGACAGGTACTACAATGAGCAGTTCTTC.

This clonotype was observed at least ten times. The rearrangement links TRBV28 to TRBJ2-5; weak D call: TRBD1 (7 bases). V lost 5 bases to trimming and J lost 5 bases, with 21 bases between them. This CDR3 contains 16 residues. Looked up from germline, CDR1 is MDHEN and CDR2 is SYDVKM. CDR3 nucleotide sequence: TGTGCCAGCAGTCCCCCGGGGGTCCTGGGACAGGAGACCCAGTACTTC. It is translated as CASSPPGVLGQETQYF.

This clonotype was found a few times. CDR3: CASSFTSGRADTQYF. In DNA form, the CDR3 reads TGTGCCAGCAGCTTTACTAGCGGGAGAGCAGATACGCAGTATTTT. This rearrangement joins TRBV5-6 to TRBJ2-3; 11 positions agree with TRBD2. The CDR3 has 15 amino acids. V gave up 2 bases and J gave up 4 bases; unmatched junction bases: 3. From germline, CDR1 is SGHDT and CDR2 YYEEEE.

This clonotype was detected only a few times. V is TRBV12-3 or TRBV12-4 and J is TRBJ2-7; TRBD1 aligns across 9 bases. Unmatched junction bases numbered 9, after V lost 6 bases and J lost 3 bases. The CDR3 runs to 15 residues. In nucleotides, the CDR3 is TGTGCCAGCAGCCCCGAGGACAGGGGAATCTACGAGCAGTACTTC. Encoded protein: CASSPEDRGIYEQYF.

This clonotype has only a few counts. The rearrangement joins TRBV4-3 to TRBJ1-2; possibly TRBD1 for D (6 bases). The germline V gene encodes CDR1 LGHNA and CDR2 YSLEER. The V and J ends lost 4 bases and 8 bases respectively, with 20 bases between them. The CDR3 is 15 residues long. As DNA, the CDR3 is TGCGCCAGCAGCCGTGGAGCACAGGGATGGGAAGGCTACACCTTC. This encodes CASSRGAQGWEGYTF.

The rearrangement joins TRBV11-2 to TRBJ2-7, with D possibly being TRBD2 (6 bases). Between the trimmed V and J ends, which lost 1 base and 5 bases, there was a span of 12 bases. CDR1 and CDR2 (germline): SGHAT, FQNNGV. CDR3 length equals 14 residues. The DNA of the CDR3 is TGTGCCAGCAGCTTAGGGACTAAAAGGGACGAGCAGTACTTC. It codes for CASSLGTKRDEQYF.

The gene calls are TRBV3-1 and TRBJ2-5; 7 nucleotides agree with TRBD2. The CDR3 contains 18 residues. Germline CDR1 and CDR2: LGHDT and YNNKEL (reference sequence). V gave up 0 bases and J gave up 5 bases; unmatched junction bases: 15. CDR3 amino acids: CASSQDMEGGPSRETQYF. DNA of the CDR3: TGTGCCAGCAGCCAAGATATGGAGGGAGGGCCCTCGCGGGAGACCCAGTACTTC.

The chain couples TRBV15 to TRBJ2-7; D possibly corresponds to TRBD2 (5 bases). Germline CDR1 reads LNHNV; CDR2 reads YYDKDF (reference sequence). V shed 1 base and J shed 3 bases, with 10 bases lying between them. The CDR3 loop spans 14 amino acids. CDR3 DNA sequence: TGTGCCACCAGCAGAGCGGGGAGTCACTACGAGCAGTACTTC. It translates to CATSRAGSHYEQYF.

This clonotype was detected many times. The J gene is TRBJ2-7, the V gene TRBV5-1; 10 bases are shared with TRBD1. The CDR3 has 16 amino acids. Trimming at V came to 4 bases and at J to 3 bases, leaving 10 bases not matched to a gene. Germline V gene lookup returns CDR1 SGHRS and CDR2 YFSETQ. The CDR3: CASSPRRDRGFYEQYF. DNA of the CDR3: TGCGCCAGCAGCCCCCGCCGGGACAGGGGCTTCTACGAGCAGTACTTC. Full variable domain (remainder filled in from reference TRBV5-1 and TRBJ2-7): KAGVTQTPRYLIKTRGQQVTLSCSPISGHRSVSWYQQTPGQGLQFLFEYFSETQRNKGNFPGRFSGRQFSNSRSEMNVSTLELGDSALYLCASSPRRDRGFYEQYFGPGTRLTVT.

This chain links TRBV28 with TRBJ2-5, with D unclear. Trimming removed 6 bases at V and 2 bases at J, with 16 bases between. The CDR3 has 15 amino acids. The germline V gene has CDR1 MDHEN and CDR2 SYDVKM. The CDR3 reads CASRARPSGQETQYF. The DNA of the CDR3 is TGTGCCAGCAGAGCCCGTCCGTCAGGTCAAGAGACCCAGTACTTC.

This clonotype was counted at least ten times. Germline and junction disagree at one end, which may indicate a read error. The CDR3 loop is CASRGLAENTGELFF. The CDR3 DNA reads TGTGCTAGCAGAGGACTAGCGGAAAACACCGGGGAGCTGTTTTTT. V and J are TRBV7-7 and TRBJ2-2, with TRBD2 identical over 10 bases. The CDR3 covers 15 residues. Germline V gene sequence: CDR1 SSHAT, CDR2 FNYEAQ (reference sequence).

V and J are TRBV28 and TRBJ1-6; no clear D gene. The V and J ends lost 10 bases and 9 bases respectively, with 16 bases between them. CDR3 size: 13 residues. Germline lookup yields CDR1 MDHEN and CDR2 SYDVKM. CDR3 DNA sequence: TGTGCCACCCACCTTTCCGGGGTTTCACCCCTCCACTTT. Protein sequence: CATHLSGVSPLHF.

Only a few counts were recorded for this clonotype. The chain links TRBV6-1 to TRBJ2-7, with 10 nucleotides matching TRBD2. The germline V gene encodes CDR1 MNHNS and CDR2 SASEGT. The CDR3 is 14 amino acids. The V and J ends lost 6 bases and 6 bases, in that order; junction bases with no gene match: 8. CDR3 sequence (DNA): TGTGCCAGCAGCCTAGCGGGAGATCGAGGCGAGCAGTACTTC. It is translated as CASSLAGDRGEQYF.

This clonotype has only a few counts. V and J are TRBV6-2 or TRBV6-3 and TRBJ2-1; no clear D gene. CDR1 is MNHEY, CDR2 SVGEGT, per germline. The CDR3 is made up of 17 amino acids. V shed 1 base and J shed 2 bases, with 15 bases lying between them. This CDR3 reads CASSYLGPAQAYNEQFF. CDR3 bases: TGTGCCAGCAGTTACTTGGGTCCCGCGCAGGCCTACAATGAGCAGTTCTTC.

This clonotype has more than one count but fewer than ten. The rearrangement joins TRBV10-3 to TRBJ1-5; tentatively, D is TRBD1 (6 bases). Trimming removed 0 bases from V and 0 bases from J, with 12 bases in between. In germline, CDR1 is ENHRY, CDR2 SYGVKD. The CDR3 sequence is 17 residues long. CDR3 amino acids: CAISESGQLYSNQPQHF. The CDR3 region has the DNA TGTGCCATCAGTGAGTCTGGACAGCTCTATAGCAATCAGCCCCAGCATTTT.

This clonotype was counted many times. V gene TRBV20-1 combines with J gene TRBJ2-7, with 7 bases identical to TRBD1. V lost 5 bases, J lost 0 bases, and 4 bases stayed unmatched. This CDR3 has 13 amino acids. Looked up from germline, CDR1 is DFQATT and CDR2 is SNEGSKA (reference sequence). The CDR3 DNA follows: TGCAGTGCTGACAGGGAACTCTCCTACGAGCAGTACTTC. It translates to CSADRELSYEQYF.

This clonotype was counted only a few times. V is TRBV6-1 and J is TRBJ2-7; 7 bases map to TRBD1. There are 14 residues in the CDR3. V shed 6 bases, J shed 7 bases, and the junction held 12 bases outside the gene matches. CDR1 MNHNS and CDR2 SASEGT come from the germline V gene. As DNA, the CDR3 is TGTGCCAGCAGCCCGACAGGGTTCTCCGGAGAGCAGTACTTC. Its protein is CASSPTGFSGEQYF.

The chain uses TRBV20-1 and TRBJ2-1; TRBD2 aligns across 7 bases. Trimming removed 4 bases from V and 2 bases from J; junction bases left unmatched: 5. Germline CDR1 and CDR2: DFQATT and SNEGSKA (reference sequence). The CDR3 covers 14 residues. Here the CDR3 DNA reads TGCAGTGCTACGCTAGCGGATACCTACAATGAGCAGTTCTTC. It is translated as CSATLADTYNEQFF.

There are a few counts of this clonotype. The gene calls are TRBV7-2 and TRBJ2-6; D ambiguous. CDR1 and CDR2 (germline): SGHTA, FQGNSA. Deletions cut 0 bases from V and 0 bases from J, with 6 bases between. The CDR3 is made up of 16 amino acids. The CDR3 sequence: CASSLAPFSGANVLTF. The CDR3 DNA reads TGTGCCAGCAGCTTAGCCCCTTTCTCTGGGGCCAACGTCCTGACTTTC.

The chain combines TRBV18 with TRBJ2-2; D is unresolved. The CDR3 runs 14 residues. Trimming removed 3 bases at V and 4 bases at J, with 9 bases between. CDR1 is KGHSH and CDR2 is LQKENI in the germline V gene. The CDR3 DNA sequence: TGTGCCAGCTCACCCCCTCCCCTCACCGGGGAGCTGTTTTTT. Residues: CASSPPPLTGELFF.

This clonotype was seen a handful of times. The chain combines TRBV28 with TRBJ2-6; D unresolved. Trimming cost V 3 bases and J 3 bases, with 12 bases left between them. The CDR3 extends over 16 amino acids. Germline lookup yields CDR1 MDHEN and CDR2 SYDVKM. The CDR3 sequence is CASSLGRVVGANVLTF. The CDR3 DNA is TGTGCCAGCAGTTTGGGCCGGGTAGTTGGGGCCAACGTCCTGACTTTC.

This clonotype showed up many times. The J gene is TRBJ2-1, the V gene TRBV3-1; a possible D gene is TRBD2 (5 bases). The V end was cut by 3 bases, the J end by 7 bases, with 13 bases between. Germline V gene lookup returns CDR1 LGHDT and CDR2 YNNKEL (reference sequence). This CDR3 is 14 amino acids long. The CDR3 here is CASSHQVSGNEQFF. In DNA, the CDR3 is TGTGCCAGCAGCCATCAAGTTTCGGGGAATGAGCAGTTCTTC.

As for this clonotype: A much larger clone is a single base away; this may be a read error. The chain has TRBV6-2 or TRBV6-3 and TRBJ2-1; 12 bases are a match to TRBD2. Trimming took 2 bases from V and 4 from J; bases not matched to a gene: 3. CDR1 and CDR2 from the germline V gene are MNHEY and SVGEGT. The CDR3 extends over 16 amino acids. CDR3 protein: CASSYPGLAGYNEQFF. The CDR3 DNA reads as TGTGCCAGCAGTTACCCGGGACTAGCGGGTTACAATGAGCAGTTCTTC.